One sample yielded the 9 T cell receptor beta chains listed below, sequenced in a study of CD8+ T cells in alopecia areata. Treatment denoted: oral pan-JAK inhibitor, 5-10 mg twice daily. Following RNA extraction, reverse transcription yielded cDNA that acted as the sequencing template. The data were produced by immunoSEQ multiplex PCR, yet TCRdb's version contains in-frame clones alone and is incomplete. This sample has about 210,000 clones, with over 60% found just once. The source material was CD4+ T cells sorted from blood, sampled at week 4, from a patient treated with tofacitinib. These receptors were obtained from a human donor with alopecia areata.

The chain carries TRBV30 and TRBJ1-2, with 9 bases that match TRBD1. V trimming: 0 bases; J trimming: 4 bases; junction bases outside the gene matches: 12. This CDR3 has 17 amino acids. Germline V lookup: CDR1 GTSNPN, CDR2 SVGIG (reference sequence). CDR3 residues: CAWSVLPGQGPSYGYTF. Written as DNA, the CDR3 is TGTGCCTGGAGTGTACTCCCTGGACAGGGGCCCTCCTATGGCTACACCTTC.

This clone occurred many times. The CDR3 sequence: CASTRTSTDTQYF. CDR3 sequence (DNA): TGTGCCAGCACCAGAACTAGCACAGATACGCAGTATTTT. The rearrangement links TRBV2 to TRBJ2-3; D is ambiguous. Trimming cost V 7 bases and J 0 bases, with 8 bases left between them. CDR1 and CDR2 (germline): SNHLY, FYNNEI. This CDR3 has 13 amino acids.

This clone has a handful of counts. J is TRBJ1-4 and V is TRBV29-1, with 7 bases matching TRBD1. J was trimmed by 6 bases and V by 4 bases; bases with no gene match: 11. Germline values: CDR1 SQVTM, CDR2 ANQGSEA. The CDR3 covers 15 residues. CDR3 loop: CSVGGLTGNDEKLFF. CDR3 sequence (DNA): TGCAGCGTTGGGGGTTTGACAGGGAACGATGAAAAACTGTTTTTT.

The chain combines TRBV4-2 with TRBJ2-1; 7 bases align to TRBD2. The CDR3 extends over 14 amino acids. J gave up 5 bases and V 4 bases, and 5 bases lay outside the gene matches. The germline V gene encodes CDR1 LGHNA and CDR2 YNFKEQ. The CDR3 sequence is CASSRPGTNNEQFF. The CDR3 DNA reads TGTGCCAGCAGCCGACCAGGGACTAACAATGAGCAGTTCTTC.

This clone was observed a few times. The chain joins TRBV30 to TRBJ2-1, with unresolved D. V was pared by 0 bases and J by 5 bases, with 11 bases between. Looked up from germline, CDR1 is GTSNPN and CDR2 is SVGIG (reference sequence). This CDR3 has 14 residues. The CDR3 loop reads CAWSVMNLDNEQFF. In DNA, the CDR3 is TGTGCCTGGAGTGTAATGAACCTAGACAATGAGCAGTTCTTC.

The table lists this clone with a few counts. The chain recombines TRBV10-3 with TRBJ1-3; D uncertain. Germline V lookup: CDR1 ENHRY, CDR2 SYGVKD. The V and J ends lost 4 bases and 0 bases respectively, with 4 bases between them. This CDR3 is built from 13 residues. In nucleotides, the CDR3 is TGTGCCATCAGTGCGGGCTCTGGAAACACCATATATTTT. This codes for CAISAGSGNTIYF.

The chain has TRBV10-3 and TRBJ2-5; 7 bases line up with TRBD1. From germline, CDR1 is ENHRY and CDR2 SYGVKD. V lost 11 bases to trimming and J lost 1 base; unmatched junction nucleotides: 4. The CDR3 is 12 residues long. The CDR3, as DNA: TGTGCCGGGGGACAGTCCCAAGAGACCCAGTACTTC. Encoded protein: CAGGQSQETQYF.

CDR3 region: CASSFLTGNMNTEAFF. The CDR3 coding sequence is TGTGCCAGCAGCTTCCTTACCGGGAACATGAACACTGAAGCTTTCTTT. The chain carries TRBV7-2 and TRBJ1-1; the D is unclear. Germline loops: CDR1 SGHTA, CDR2 FQGNSA. The CDR3 runs to 16 residues. Trimming left V 3 bases short and J 0 bases short, with 14 bases between. The variable domain in full, with the rest retrieved from reference TRBV7-2 and TRBJ1-1, is GAGVSQSPSNKVTEKGKDVELRCDPISGHTALYWYRQSLGQGLEFLIYFQGNSAPDKSGLPSDRFSAERTGGSVSTLTIQRTQQEDSAVYLCASSFLTGNMNTEAFFGQGTRLTVV.

This rearrangement joins TRBV19 to TRBJ1-5; D not resolved. The ends were cut back, 1 base at V and 13 bases at J, with 11 bases in the middle. Per the germline V gene, CDR1 is LNHDA and CDR2 is SQIVND (reference sequence). This CDR3 contains 12 residues. As DNA, the CDR3 is TGTGCCAGTAGTATAGTCGGAGGGAGACAGCATTTT. Translation: CASSIVGGRQHF.